The present entry profiles one T cell receptor (beta chain) with its context. No antigen is known for it. This entry comes from a study of shared clonotypes between healthy human individuals. Study-wide results and limits: Non-shared clonotypes had lower generation probabilities than clonotypes shared by all four sorted-subset donors.

Germline loops: CDR1 WNHNN, CDR2 SYGVQD (reference sequence). The ends were cut back, 6 bases at V and 9 bases at J, with 14 bases in the middle. The CDR3 length is 12 residues. TCRdb's table, derived via immunoSEQ multiplex PCR, lists solely in-frame clones and lacks some. Of some 1,100,000 clones in the sample, approximately 80% are singletons; the top ten hold approximately 0.5%. The chain joins TRBV10-1 to TRBJ2-5; D is tentatively TRBD1 or TRBD2 (6 bases each). The sequenced sample consisted of memory CD4+ T cells from PBMCs. Documented subset: CD45RA-negative fraction. The source is a young man in good health. Some clones in this sample may be carry-over from other donors' samples. The CDR3 loop reads CASRDSGGAQYF. For the CDR3, the DNA is TGCGCCAGCAGGGACAGCGGAGGGGCCCAGTACTTC.